This TCR beta chain was captured in a study of T cell responses to AZD1222 COVID-19 vaccine. Study results and caveats: Dominant CD4 TCR responses targeted spike regions 160-218 and 743-854. Repertoires in all cases were sampled only once the peak T cell response had passed.

Remarks on this clone: Its antigen is unidentified.

Sequencing used immunoSEQ multiplex PCR; TCRdb keeps in-frame clones, though not all of them. The data hold 100,000 to 150,000 clones, with 70% to 90% observed a single time. The receptor comes from an adult in good health. The sample consisted of peripheral blood, taken on day 0 of AZD1222 vaccination.

The CDR3 spells CASSPGQGSYGYTF. The CDR3 coding sequence is TGTGCCAGCAGTCCGGGACAGGGAAGCTATGGCTACACCTTC. The chain uses TRBV27 and TRBJ1-2; 9 positions agree with TRBD1. The CDR3 is 14 amino acids. Germline V gene sequence: CDR1 MNHEY, CDR2 SMNVEV (reference sequence). V lost 5 bases and J lost 4; bases outside the gene matches: 5.